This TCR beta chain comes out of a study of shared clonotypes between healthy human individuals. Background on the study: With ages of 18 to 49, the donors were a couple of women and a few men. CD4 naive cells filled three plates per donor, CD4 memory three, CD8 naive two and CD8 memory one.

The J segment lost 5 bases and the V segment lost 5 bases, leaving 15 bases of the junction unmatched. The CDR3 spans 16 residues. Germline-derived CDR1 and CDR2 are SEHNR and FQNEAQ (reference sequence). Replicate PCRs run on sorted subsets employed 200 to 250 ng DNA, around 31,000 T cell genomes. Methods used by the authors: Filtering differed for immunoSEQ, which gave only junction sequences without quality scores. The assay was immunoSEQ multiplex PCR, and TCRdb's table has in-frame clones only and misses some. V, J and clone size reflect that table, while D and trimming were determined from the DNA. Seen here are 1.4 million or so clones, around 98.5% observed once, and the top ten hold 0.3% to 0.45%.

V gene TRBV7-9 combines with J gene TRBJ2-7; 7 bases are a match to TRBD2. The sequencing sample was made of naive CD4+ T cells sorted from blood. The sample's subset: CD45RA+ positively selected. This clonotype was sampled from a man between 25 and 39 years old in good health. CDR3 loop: CASSASGKQKPHEQYF. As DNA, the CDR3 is TGTGCCAGCAGCGCAAGCGGGAAACAGAAACCCCACGAGCAGTACTTC.